The rows below give T cell receptor beta chains drawn from one sample of a study of CD8+CD57+ T cells in acquired aplastic anemia. TCRdb fed the reads into MiXCR, producing one record per CDR3 protein. Counted here are roughly 80,000 distinct CDR3 sequences, less than 60% occurring once; the ten biggest clones make up over 50%. The source material was sorted CD4+, CD8+, or CD8+CD57+ T cells (not recorded which) from PBMCs. The receptor set was obtained from a human donor in good health, serving as a control. CDR3s include the opening cysteine and the closing phenylalanine or tryptophan. Each record gives: clone size, D gene, V gene, J gene, CDR3 DNA, CDR3 protein. D genes are given only for firm matches. Only part of the rows carry a size: once, few, many, or a class if the clone is expanded.

clone size: many; D gene: TRBD2; V gene: TRBV20-1; J gene: TRBJ2-1; CDR3 DNA: TGCAGTGCTAGAGATGGACTAGCGAGCCAGGAGCAGTTCTTC; CDR3 protein: CSARDGLASQEQFF
clone size: -; D gene: -; V gene: TRBV19; J gene: TRBJ1-2; CDR3 DNA: TGTGCCAGTAGGCAGTTAAGGGACCTCCATGGCTACACCTTC; CDR3 protein: CASRQLRDLHGYTF
clone size: -; D gene: -; V gene: TRBV7-2; J gene: TRBJ1-6; CDR3 DNA: TGTGCCAGCAGCTTAGCGTTGAGGCGCTCACCCCTCCACTTT; CDR3 protein: CASSLALRRSPLHF
clone size: few; D gene: -; V gene: TRBV20-1; J gene: TRBJ2-2; CDR3 DNA: TGCAGTGCTAGTGATGGGATGAGCACCGGGGAGCTGTTTTTT; CDR3 protein: CSASDGMSTGELFF
clone size: many; D gene: -; V gene: TRBV7-8; J gene: TRBJ2-5; CDR3 DNA: TGTGCCAGCAGCCTTACTCTGCCTCTGGAGACCCAGTACTTC; CDR3 protein: CASSLTLPLETQYF
clone size: many; D gene: -; V gene: TRBV7-8; J gene: TRBJ1-1; CDR3 DNA: TGTGCCAGCAGCTTAGTGTTGGCCTTGGGCACTGAAGCTTTCTTT; CDR3 protein: CASSLVLALGTEAFF
clone size: -; D gene: TRBD1; V gene: TRBV10-2; J gene: TRBJ1-2; CDR3 DNA: TGCGCCAGCAGGGGTTCGGGACAGGGAAACTATGGCTACACCTTC; CDR3 protein: CASRGSGQGNYGYTF
clone size: -; D gene: -; V gene: TRBV19; J gene: TRBJ1-1; CDR3 DNA: TGTGCCAGTAGTGGAAATCCCGCTGAAGCTTTCTTT; CDR3 protein: CASSGNPAEAFF
clone size: -; D gene: TRBD1; V gene: TRBV5-5; J gene: TRBJ2-7; CDR3 DNA: TGTGTCAGCAGCCCGGACAGGGGTGGCTACGAGCAGTACTTC; CDR3 protein: CVSSPDRGGYEQYF
clone size: -; D gene: TRBD1; V gene: TRBV15; J gene: TRBJ2-7; CDR3 DNA: TGTGCCACCAGCATAGGGGGACAGGGGGCTTTCGACGAGCAGTACTTC; CDR3 protein: CATSIGGQGAFDEQYF
clone size: -; D gene: TRBD2; V gene: TRBV24-1; J gene: TRBJ2-1; CDR3 DNA: TGTGCCACCAGTAAGCGGGGGGGGGCGAATGAGCAGTTCTTC; CDR3 protein: CATSKRGGANEQFF
clone size: -; D gene: -; V gene: TRBV10-3; J gene: TRBJ2-7; CDR3 DNA: TGTGCCAGCAGTCCCCCCGTCTACGAGCAGTACTTC; CDR3 protein: CASSPPVYEQYF
clone size: -; D gene: TRBD2; V gene: TRBV15; J gene: TRBJ2-7; CDR3 DNA: TGTGCCACCAGCAGAGATAGCGGGGGGATCGAGCAGTACTTC; CDR3 protein: CATSRDSGGIEQYF
clone size: -; D gene: -; V gene: TRBV10-3; J gene: TRBJ1-6; CDR3 DNA: TGTGCCAGCTTTAGGGGTAGGAATTCACCCCTCCACTTT; CDR3 protein: CASFRGRNSPLHF
clone size: -; D gene: -; V gene: TRBV4-2; J gene: TRBJ2-3; CDR3 DNA: TGTGCCAGCAGCCAAGGTCGGAACACAGATACGCAGTATTTT; CDR3 protein: CASSQGRNTDTQYF
clone size: many; D gene: -; V gene: TRBV15; J gene: TRBJ2-1; CDR3 DNA: TGTGCCACCAGCAGTCACTCACCGGGGCCGTACAATGAGCAGTTCTTC; CDR3 protein: CATSSHSPGPYNEQFF
clone size: many; D gene: -; V gene: TRBV4-1; J gene: TRBJ2-7; CDR3 DNA: TGCGCCAGCAGCCAAGACGAAGGGCTGGACGAGCAGTACTTC; CDR3 protein: CASSQDEGLDEQYF
clone size: many; D gene: TRBD1; V gene: TRBV12-3/TRBV12-4; J gene: TRBJ2-7; CDR3 DNA: TGTGCCAGCAGGACAGGGGTTGGCTACGAGCAGTACTTC; CDR3 protein: CASRTGVGYEQYF
clone size: -; D gene: TRBD2; V gene: TRBV14; J gene: TRBJ2-7; CDR3 DNA: TGTGCCAGCAGTGATGGCGGGGGGTCCTCCTACGAGCAGTACTTC; CDR3 protein: CASSDGGGSSYEQYF
clone size: -; D gene: TRBD1; V gene: TRBV5-1; J gene: TRBJ2-4; CDR3 DNA: TGCGCCAGCAGCTGGGACAGGGGCAAAAACATTCAGTACTTC; CDR3 protein: CASSWDRGKNIQYF
clone size: many; D gene: -; V gene: TRBV10-3; J gene: TRBJ2-1; CDR3 DNA: TGTGCCATCAGTGAATCGAATGAGCAGTTCTTC; CDR3 protein: CAISESNEQFF
clone size: many; D gene: TRBD2; V gene: TRBV19; J gene: TRBJ2-3; CDR3 DNA: TGTGCCAGTACCCCGCGGGGGACCACAGATACGCAGTATTTT; CDR3 protein: CASTPRGTTDTQYF
clone size: many; D gene: -; V gene: TRBV12-3/TRBV12-4; J gene: TRBJ2-7; CDR3 DNA: TGTGCCAGCAGTTACCGGGACACCTACTACGAGCAGTACTTC; CDR3 protein: CASSYRDTYYEQYF
clone size: many; D gene: TRBD2; V gene: TRBV24-1; J gene: TRBJ2-2; CDR3 DNA: TGTGCCACCAGTGAGGGAGGGAGCGGGGAGCTGTTTTTT; CDR3 protein: CATSEGGSGELFF
clone size: many; D gene: TRBD2; V gene: TRBV2; J gene: TRBJ2-1; CDR3 DNA: TGTGCCAGCAGTGAGGTAGCGGGGGGGTCTGACAATGAGCAGTTCTTC; CDR3 protein: CASSEVAGGSDNEQFF
clone size: medium-sized; D gene: TRBD2; V gene: TRBV25-1; J gene: TRBJ2-3; CDR3 DNA: TGTGCCAGCAGTGAACTAGCGGGGAGCACAGATACGCAGTATTTT; CDR3 protein: CASSELAGSTDTQYF
clone size: many; D gene: -; V gene: TRBV12-3/TRBV12-4; J gene: TRBJ1-3; CDR3 DNA: TGTGCCAGCAGTTGGGAAGCTGGAAACACCATATATTTT; CDR3 protein: CASSWEAGNTIYF
clone size: many; D gene: -; V gene: TRBV2; J gene: TRBJ1-1; CDR3 DNA: TGTGCCAGCAGCCTCCGATCCGGGGGCACTGAAGCTTTCTTT; CDR3 protein: CASSLRSGGTEAFF
clone size: -; D gene: TRBD1; V gene: TRBV10-3; J gene: TRBJ2-7; CDR3 DNA: TGTGCCATCAGTGGGGGGGGGACAGGGGCTTACGAGCAGTACTTC; CDR3 protein: CAISGGGTGAYEQYF
clone size: -; D gene: -; V gene: TRBV5-1; J gene: TRBJ1-2; CDR3 DNA: TGCGCCAGCAGCTTAGGACAGCCGAGGTTAGGCTATGGCTACACCTTC; CDR3 protein: CASSLGQPRLGYGYTF
clone size: many; D gene: -; V gene: TRBV12-3/TRBV12-4; J gene: TRBJ2-7; CDR3 DNA: TGTGCCAGCAGTTTAGGGGGGGCTAGCCCAAACGAGCAGTACTTC; CDR3 protein: CASSLGGASPNEQYF
clone size: many; D gene: -; V gene: TRBV20-1; J gene: TRBJ1-1; CDR3 DNA: TGCAGTGCTAGAGATCGCAGAGGGTGGGACACTGAAGCTTTCTTT; CDR3 protein: CSARDRRGWDTEAFF
clone size: many; D gene: -; V gene: TRBV10-2; J gene: TRBJ1-1; CDR3 DNA: TGCGCCAGCAGAGAGAACACTGAAGCTTTCTTT; CDR3 protein: CASRENTEAFF
clone size: -; D gene: -; V gene: TRBV7-6; J gene: TRBJ2-5; CDR3 DNA: TGTGCCAGCAGCTTAACGACTAGGGAGACCCAGTACTTC; CDR3 protein: CASSLTTRETQYF
clone size: -; D gene: -; V gene: TRBV2; J gene: TRBJ2-7; CDR3 DNA: TGTGCCAGAACTGGAGGGTTCTACGAGCAGTACTTC; CDR3 protein: CARTGGFYEQYF
clone size: -; D gene: TRBD1; V gene: TRBV2; J gene: TRBJ2-1; CDR3 DNA: TGTGCCAGCCCCCTAAGGGACAGGAACAATGAGCAGTTCTTC; CDR3 protein: CASPLRDRNNEQFF
clone size: many; D gene: -; V gene: TRBV19; J gene: TRBJ1-1; CDR3 DNA: TGTGCCAGTAGTATTTCAGGGGTTGATTCGGACACTGAAGCTTTCTTT; CDR3 protein: CASSISGVDSDTEAFF
clone size: few; D gene: TRBD1; V gene: TRBV5-1; J gene: TRBJ2-2; CDR3 DNA: TGCGCCAGCAGCATAAGGGGGCTAGCGAACACCGGGGAGCTGTTTTTT; CDR3 protein: CASSIRGLANTGELFF
clone size: many; D gene: -; V gene: TRBV19; J gene: TRBJ2-1; CDR3 DNA: TGTGCCAGTAGTCGAGGCTCACACTTGATAGAGCAGTTCTTC; CDR3 protein: CASSRGSHLIEQFF
clone size: -; D gene: TRBD2; V gene: TRBV19; J gene: TRBJ2-1; CDR3 DNA: TGTGCCAGTAGTAGCCGCGTTAGCGGGAGTTTCATAAATGAGCAGTTCTTC; CDR3 protein: CASSSRVSGSFINEQFF
clone size: -; D gene: -; V gene: TRBV9; J gene: TRBJ1-1; CDR3 DNA: TGTGCCAGCAGCCAAGGTTTAAGCCCCAACACTGAAGCTTTCTTT; CDR3 protein: CASSQGLSPNTEAFF
clone size: -; D gene: TRBD1; V gene: TRBV2; J gene: TRBJ1-1; CDR3 DNA: TGTGCCAGCACCTTTAGACAGGGTGGTCTCACTGAAGCTTTCTTT; CDR3 protein: CASTFRQGGLTEAFF
clone size: -; D gene: TRBD1; V gene: TRBV10-3; J gene: TRBJ1-2; CDR3 DNA: TGTGCCACCGGGACAGCCATCGGGTATGGCTACACCTTC; CDR3 protein: CATGTAIGYGYTF
clone size: -; D gene: -; V gene: TRBV2; J gene: TRBJ2-3; CDR3 DNA: TGTGCCAGCAGTGAAAGGGGGGGCACGCAGTATTTT; CDR3 protein: CASSERGGTQYF
clone size: few; D gene: -; V gene: TRBV10-3; J gene: TRBJ1-2; CDR3 DNA: TGTGCCATCAGTGAGAGACAGGAGATTGGCTACACCTTC; CDR3 protein: CAISERQEIGYTF
clone size: -; D gene: TRBD1; V gene: TRBV2; J gene: TRBJ2-7; CDR3 DNA: TGTGCCAGCAGTGACCGGGACAGGATCTACGAGCAGTACTTC; CDR3 protein: CASSDRDRIYEQYF
clone size: -; D gene: -; V gene: TRBV11-2; J gene: TRBJ2-7; CDR3 DNA: TGTGCCAGCAATCCCGACGGTAGCTCCTACGAGCAGTACTTC; CDR3 protein: CASNPDGSSYEQYF
clone size: -; D gene: -; V gene: TRBV29-1; J gene: TRBJ1-4; CDR3 DNA: TGCAGCGTTGTGGCAGGGGTCGAAAAACTGTTTTTT; CDR3 protein: CSVVAGVEKLFF